One and the same sample provided the 32 T cell receptor beta chains below, sequenced in a study of blood T cells in healthy people across ages. A J-beta primer mix and a sample-barcoded 5' primer were used in a second PCR of about 6 to 12 cycles. TCRdb redid the calling of the 5' RACE reads with MiXCR, one entry per CDR3 protein. Here the sample spans hundreds of thousands of distinct CDR3 sequences, around a quarter being singletons. The same sample was also studied in work on T cells of mothers and their children.

Sequencing was done on a sample of blood. These receptor sequences come from a boy younger than 18 in good health.

This clonotype occurred a few times. This rearrangement joins TRBV7-2 to TRBJ2-1, with D possibly being TRBD1 or TRBD2 (5 bases each). Looked up from germline, CDR1 is SGHTA and CDR2 is FQGNSA. The V end was cut by 1 base, the J end by 3 bases, with 16 bases between. This CDR3 contains 17 residues. As DNA, the CDR3 is TGTGCCAGCAGCTTAGTGGGGGATACGACGGGCTACAATGAGCAGTTCTTC. Translation gives CASSLVGDTTGYNEQFF.

The gene calls are TRBV29-1 and TRBJ2-1; the match to TRBD1 covers 8 bases. The J segment lost 0 bases and the V segment lost 5 bases, leaving 6 bases of the junction unmatched. The V gene's germline CDR1 is SQVTM and CDR2 ANQGSEA. The CDR3 loop spans 15 amino acids. The DNA of the CDR3 is TGCAGCGTTCGACAGGGGTCCTTCTCCTACAATGAGCAGTTCTTC. It codes for CSVRQGSFSYNEQFF.

This clonotype was detected a few times. The chain carries TRBV3-1 and TRBJ2-2; possible D gene TRBD2, 5 bases. V shed 3 bases and J shed 1 base, with 9 bases lying between them. Per germline, CDR1 LGHDT and CDR2 YNNKEL (reference sequence). The CDR3 spans 15 residues. The CDR3 region is CASSQGDLNTGELFF. CDR3 nucleotide sequence: TGTGCCAGCAGCCAGGGAGACTTGAACACCGGGGAGCTGTTTTTT.

This clonotype has a handful of counts. The chain links TRBV2 to TRBJ2-5, with 8 bases lining up with TRBD1. The J call is uncertain, as TRBJ2-1 better fits the DNA end. Germline lookup yields CDR1 SNHLY and CDR2 FYNNEI. The CDR3 runs to 14 residues. CDR3 in amino acids: CASTGQGGMNEQFF. In DNA form, the CDR3 reads TGTGCCAGCACTGGACAGGGTGGGATGAATGAGCAGTTCTTC.

This clonotype was found a few times. V is TRBV7-9 and J is TRBJ1-2; 8 nucleotides match TRBD1. The CDR3 runs to 16 residues. The V gene end was trimmed by 5 bases and the J gene end by 5 bases; junction bases not matched to a gene: 13. Per the germline V gene, CDR1 is SEHNR and CDR2 is FQNEAQ (reference sequence). The CDR3 loop is CASSAATRTGGYGYTF. The CDR3 nucleotides read TGTGCCAGCAGCGCCGCGACCCGAACAGGGGGGTATGGCTACACCTTC.

V gene TRBV27 combines with J gene TRBJ2-3, with a possible D match to TRBD2 (7 bases). Germline assignment: CDR1 MNHEY and CDR2 SMNVEV (reference sequence). V lost 8 bases and J lost 6, with 21 bases in between. The CDR3 runs 15 residues. The CDR3 is CASLGGASQGDTQYF. The CDR3 region has the DNA TGTGCCAGCCTTGGGGGGGCCAGCCAGGGGGATACGCAGTATTTT.

Only a few counts were recorded for this clonotype. The gene calls are TRBV29-1 and TRBJ2-4, with TRBD1 matching 7 bases. Germline V gene data show CDR1 as SQVTM and CDR2 as ANQGSEA. The CDR3 loop spans 15 amino acids. The J segment lost 7 bases and the V segment lost 1 base, leaving 10 bases of the junction unmatched. CDR3 bases: TGCAGCGTTGAAGGGACAGGAGTAATGGGGAACATTCAGTACTTC. Translation gives CSVEGTGVMGNIQYF.

V and J are TRBV12-5 and TRBJ1-5; D not resolved. The germline gives CDR1 LGHNT, CDR2 FRNRAP. The CDR3 covers 19 residues. The V end lost 0 bases, the J end lost 3 bases, and 21 bases lay between the germline ends. The CDR3 DNA reads TGTGCTAGTGGTTTGGTACGAATGAGGACGTACGACCTCAATCAGCCCCAGCATTTT. Protein product: CASGLVRMRTYDLNQPQHF.

A few counts support this clonotype. The chain combines TRBV10-3 with TRBJ2-7, with 16 bases that match TRBD2. Germline-derived CDR1 and CDR2 are ENHRY and SYGVKD. V was clipped by 3 bases and J by 4 bases; unmatched bases: 15. The CDR3 covers 20 residues. The CDR3 DNA reads TGTGCCATCAGTGACCCGACCGGGACTAGCGGGGGGGAAATTCGGTACGAGCAGTACTTC. It is translated as CAISDPTGTSGGEIRYEQYF.

This clonotype turned up a few times. The chain uses TRBV18 and TRBJ2-7; 7 bases match TRBD2. The CDR3 is 15 amino acids. CDR1 and CDR2 (germline): KGHSH, LQKENI. Losses at the gene ends were 3 bases for V and 2 bases for J; bases not matched to a gene: 7. In DNA, the CDR3 is TGTGCCAGCTCACCCCCGGGGGGTCTCCCCTACGAGCAGTACTTC. Translating gives CASSPPGGLPYEQYF.

This clonotype has a handful of counts. V gene TRBV4-1 combines with J gene TRBJ2-5, with 8 bases matching TRBD1. Looked up from germline, CDR1 is MGHRA and CDR2 is YSYEKL. V was pared by 8 bases and J by 5 bases, with 7 bases of the junction left unmatched. The CDR3 is made up of 13 amino acids. In DNA, the CDR3 is TGCGCCAGCTCCAGGGGGCTTTATGAGACCCAGTACTTC. This encodes CASSRGLYETQYF.

In regard to this clonotype: This is likely a read error, given that the CDR3 carries no conserved phenylalanine or tryptophan at its end. The chain joins TRBV3-1 to TRBJ2-7; D remains unclear. Germline loops: CDR1 LGHDT, CDR2 YNNKEL (reference sequence). This CDR3 contains 15 residues. With 1 base removed from V and 0 bases from J, the gap between germline ends came to 10 bases. The CDR3 sequence: CASSQGPTSSYEQYL. The CDR3 nucleotides read TGTGCCAGCAGCCAAGGGCCGACGAGCTCCTACGAGCAGTACCTC.

This clonotype was seen more than once but under ten times. This chain connects TRBV5-1 to TRBJ2-7, with TRBD2 as a possible D gene (5 bases). The CDR3 extends over 14 amino acids. V lost 0 bases and J 4 bases, leaving 11 bases between the germline ends. Germline V gives CDR1 SGHRS, CDR2 YFSETQ. As DNA, the CDR3 is TGCGCCAGCAGCTTGGTGTGGGGAGAATACGAGCAGTACTTC. This encodes CASSLVWGEYEQYF.

This sequence joins TRBV5-8 and TRBJ1-5; TRBD1 matches at 7 bases. V dropped 2 bases and J dropped 2; count of bases not matched to a gene: 16. The CDR3 loop spans 19 amino acids. The germline V gene has CDR1 SGHTS and CDR2 YDEGEE. This CDR3 reads CASSFFVGGRWMGNQPQHF. CDR3 coding DNA: TGTGCCAGCAGCTTCTTCGTAGGGGGCAGGTGGATGGGCAATCAGCCCCAGCATTTT.

In its sample, this clonotype was seen many times. The CDR3 region has the DNA TGCAGCCTAACCAGGGCGGATAAACCCTACGAGCAGTACTTC. It encodes CSLTRADKPYEQYF. The V gene is TRBV20-1, the J gene TRBJ2-7; a possible D gene is TRBD1 (5 bases). Germline V gene lookup returns CDR1 DFQATT and CDR2 SNEGSKA (reference sequence). This CDR3 comprises 14 residues.

The table lists this clonotype with a few counts. CDR3 nucleotide sequence: TGCAGCGTGGTGGACAACTTTATGGGCGGCTACACCTTC. Translating it yields CSVVDNFMGGYTF. The rearrangement links TRBV29-1 to TRBJ1-2; a possible D gene is TRBD1 (5 bases). The length of the CDR3 is 13 residues. Trimming took off 6 bases at V and 8 bases at J, with 19 bases between the two ends. Germline CDR1 is SQVTM and CDR2 is ANQGSEA. The complete variable domain, with remaining parts taken from reference TRBV29-1 and TRBJ1-2, reads SAVISQKPSRDICQRGTSLTIQCQVDSQVTMMFWYRQQPGQSLTLIATANQGSEATYESGFVIDKFPISRPNLTFSTLTVSNMSPEDSSIYLCSVVDNFMGGYTFGSGTRLTVV.

This clonotype showed up just a few times. The CDR3 bases are TGTGCCAGCAGAGAGACAGGAGATACCTATGGCTACACCTTC. Its translation is CASRETGDTYGYTF. The genes are TRBV12-3 or TRBV12-4 and TRBJ1-2; a weak D match, TRBD1 (6 bases). Trimming took 6 bases from V and 4 from J, leaving 15 bases between them. CDR3 size: 14 residues.

The sample holds a few counts of this clonotype. The rearrangement links TRBV9 to TRBJ2-2; a possible D gene is TRBD2 (6 bases). This CDR3 contains 15 residues. The germline gives CDR1 SGDLS, CDR2 YYNGEE. Trimming pared 2 bases from V and 2 bases from J, leaving 10 bases between. CDR3: CASSVGGENTGELFF. The CDR3, as DNA: TGTGCCAGCAGCGTCGGCGGGGAAAACACCGGGGAGCTGTTTTTT.

The chain is built from TRBV7-9 and TRBJ2-5, with D unclear. V lost 5 bases, J lost 2 bases, and 15 bases lay in between. The germline gives CDR1 SEHNR, CDR2 FQNEAQ (reference sequence). This CDR3 spans 15 amino acids. CDR3: CASSPATDAQETQYF. CDR3 in DNA: TGTGCCAGCAGCCCGGCCACGGACGCTCAAGAGACCCAGTACTTC.

There are a few counts of this clonotype. This chain links TRBV7-2 with TRBJ2-1; D gene ambiguous. The end of the DNA fits TRBJ2-5 better, so the J call may be wrong. This CDR3 is 13 amino acids long. CDR1 SGHTA and CDR2 FQGNSA come from the germline V gene. CDR3: CASTPPRLRTQYF. DNA of the CDR3: TGTGCCAGCACCCCACCCCGGTTACGGACCCAGTACTTC.

This clonotype was counted between two and nine times. The chain recombines TRBV12-3 or TRBV12-4 with TRBJ2-3, with 7 nucleotides matching TRBD2. The CDR3 has 14 amino acids. Trimming removed 7 bases from V and 4 bases from J; junction bases left unmatched: 8. The CDR3 reads CASITGGGADTQYF. The CDR3 region has the DNA TGTGCCAGCATCACTGGGGGAGGGGCAGATACGCAGTATTTT.

With respect to this clonotype: The DNA is left out, because the CDR3 cannot be placed on it with certainty; the CDR3 is given as TCRdb lists it. The chain is built from TRBV5-1 and TRBJ2-5; no check of the table's D call, TRBD1, against the DNA was made. The length of the CDR3 is 15 amino acids, counting both ends. Looked up from germline, CDR1 is SGHRS and CDR2 is YFSETQ. CDR3 protein: CASSFGPGQGIEQYF.

The V and J genes are TRBV11-2 and TRBJ2-5; the D is unclear. This CDR3 has 14 residues. Germline V gene lookup returns CDR1 SGHAT and CDR2 FQNNGV. V was clipped by 1 base and J by 2 bases, with 8 bases between them. CDR3 in DNA: TGTGCCAGCAGCTTAGTAGACAAGCAAGAGACCCAGTACTTC. It translates to CASSLVDKQETQYF.

This rearrangement joins TRBV20-1 to TRBJ2-1; possible D gene TRBD1, 5 bases. The CDR3 is 16 amino acids. V was trimmed by 0 bases and J by 8 bases, leaving 20 bases between them. Per the germline V gene, CDR1 is DFQATT and CDR2 is SNEGSKA (reference sequence). CDR3 sequence reads: CSARDLWTRRVDEQFF. CDR3 sequence (DNA): TGCAGTGCTAGAGATCTATGGACACGCCGGGTCGATGAGCAGTTCTTC.

This clonotype showed up just a few times. The CDR3 protein is CASGTGEGFYEQYF. Written as DNA, the CDR3 is TGTGCCAGCGGGACGGGGGAAGGCTTCTACGAGCAGTACTTC. The chain couples TRBV28 to TRBJ2-1; TRBD2 might be the D (6 bases). The J call may be mistaken, given a closer DNA end match to TRBJ2-7. Germline CDR1 MDHEN, CDR2 SYDVKM. This CDR3 is built from 14 residues.

This clonotype has only a few counts. The rearrangement links TRBV20-1 to TRBJ2-5; a weak D match, TRBD2 (6 bases). V was shortened by 4 bases and J by 7 bases, with 13 bases between the two germline ends. The CDR3 totals 12 residues. Germline CDR1 reads DFQATT; CDR2 reads SNEGSKA (reference sequence). The CDR3 loop reads CSANLPGGTQYF. The CDR3 nucleotides read TGCAGTGCTAACCTCCCCGGGGGGACCCAGTACTTC.

This clonotype was seen many times. The germline gene is not matched at one end of the junction; a read error may be the cause. V is TRBV5-1 and J is TRBJ1-1; 9 nucleotides align to TRBD1. The CDR3 sequence is 14 residues long. CDR1 and CDR2 from the germline V gene are SGHRS and YFSETQ. The CDR3 here is CASSPGQGNTEAFF. As DNA, the CDR3 is TGTGCCAGCAGCCCGGGACAGGGGAACACTGAAGCTTTCTTT.

The rearrangement joins TRBV4-1 to TRBJ1-3; D is unclear. V lost 0 bases, J lost 7 bases, and 7 bases lay in between. The CDR3 length is 13 residues. Germline V gene sequence: CDR1 MGHRA, CDR2 YSYEKL. The CDR3 nucleotides are TGCGCCAGCAGCCAAGAGGGCAGGAACACCATATATTTT. This gives the protein CASSQEGRNTIYF.

Note on this clonotype: The CDR3 carries no conserved terminal phenylalanine or tryptophan, so it likely arises from a read error. The genes are TRBV19 and TRBJ2-5; 10 nucleotides align to TRBD2. The CDR3 is 16 residues long. CDR1 is LNHDA, CDR2 SQIVND, per germline (reference sequence). After removal of 1 base from V and 7 bases from J, the junction contained 9 bases not matched to a gene. CDR3 amino acids: CASSIGSGGPGWTQYL. CDR3 in DNA: TGTGCCAGTAGTATAGGTAGCGGGGGGCCGGGATGGACCCAGTACCTC.

V and J are TRBV4-2 and TRBJ2-5; D is tentatively TRBD1 or TRBD2 (5 bases each). The germline V gene encodes CDR1 LGHNA and CDR2 YNFKEQ. CDR3 length: 15 amino acids. Trimming took off 1 base at V and 0 bases at J, with 9 bases between the two ends. For the CDR3, the DNA is TGTGCCAGCAGCCAAGGTTGGGACCACCAAGAGACCCAGTACTTC. Protein: CASSQGWDHQETQYF.

This clonotype has only a few counts. CDR3 sequence (DNA): TGCGCCAGCAGCGTTTGGGGGGGGGAACAAGAGACCCAGTACTTC. This gives the protein CASSVWGGEQETQYF. The chain carries TRBV4-3 and TRBJ2-5; TRBD2 matches at 7 bases. V shed 5 bases, J shed 2 bases, and the junction held 8 bases outside the gene matches. Germline lookup yields CDR1 LGHNA and CDR2 YSLEER. The CDR3 has 15 amino acids.

The rearrangement joins TRBV6-5 to TRBJ2-5, with D possibly matching TRBD1 (7 bases). Germline CDR1 is MNHEY and CDR2 is SVGAGI. The CDR3 loop spans 15 amino acids. V dropped 4 bases and J dropped 5 bases, with 17 bases sitting between them. CDR3 region: CASSSNRGGGETQYF. The DNA of the CDR3 is TGTGCCAGCAGTTCCAACAGGGGAGGAGGGGAGACCCAGTACTTC.